Presented here are 8 T cell receptor beta chains from one specimen sequenced in a study of cytomegalovirus exposure and HLA in healthy donors. Vbeta (60) and Jbeta (13) primers were used in the PCR. Sequencing used immunoSEQ multiplex PCR; TCRdb keeps in-frame clones, though not all of them. The data show about 160,000 clones, 80% to 90% seen once. The sample taken for sequencing was PBMCs. The receptors come from a man aged 45 to 65 in good health and CMV-seropositive.

This CDR3 reads CASSPQGQGIGETQYF. CDR3 sequence (DNA): TGTGCCAGCTCACCACAGGGACAGGGAATTGGAGAGACCCAGTACTTC. This chain links TRBV18 with TRBJ2-5; TRBD1 matches at 9 bases. Germline trimming cut 1 base from V and 4 bases from J; bases unmatched to any gene: 7. Germline V gene lookup returns CDR1 KGHSH and CDR2 LQKENI. The CDR3 extends over 16 amino acids. The variable domain in full, with the rest retrieved from reference TRBV18 and TRBJ2-5, is NAGVMQNPRHLVRRRGQEARLRCSPMKGHSHVYWYRQLPEEGLKFMVYLQKENIIDESGMPKERFSAEFPKEGPSILRIQQVVRGDSAAYFCASSPQGQGIGETQYFGPGTRLLVL.

The chain combines TRBV6-1 with TRBJ2-7; D perhaps matches TRBD1 (5 bases). Per the germline V gene, CDR1 is MNHNS and CDR2 is SASEGT. The CDR3 spans 14 residues. Trimming pared 4 bases from V and 0 bases from J, leaving 10 bases between. The CDR3 sequence is CASSVLDTSYEQYF. For the CDR3, the DNA is TGTGCCAGCAGTGTACTGGACACCTCCTACGAGCAGTACTTC.

The chain uses TRBV2 and TRBJ1-2; weak D call: TRBD1 (6 bases). Per the germline V gene, CDR1 is SNHLY and CDR2 is FYNNEI. The CDR3 runs 14 residues. The V gene lost 4 bases and the J gene lost 0 bases, with 9 bases spanning the gap. The CDR3 nucleotides are TGTGCCAGCAGTGGTGACAGGTCTAACTATGGCTACACCTTC. Its protein product is CASSGDRSNYGYTF.

V gene TRBV11-3 combines with J gene TRBJ2-1; 7 bases map to TRBD1. V was clipped by 4 bases and J by 7 bases; unmatched bases: 10. From germline, CDR1 is SGHNT and CDR2 YENEEA. The CDR3 runs 15 residues. In nucleotides, the CDR3 is TGTGCCAGCAGCTCCTACGGGACAGCAGAAAATGAGCAGTTCTTC. Translation: CASSSYGTAENEQFF.

CDR3 in DNA: TGTGCCAGCAGCCAAGATGGACTATCCGCCTCCTACAATGAGCAGTTCTTC. Translated: CASSQDGLSASYNEQFF. The rearrangement joins TRBV4-2 to TRBJ2-1; TRBD2 is a possible D gene (6 bases). Trimming cost V 0 bases and J 0 bases, with 12 bases left between them. Germline V CDR1 and CDR2: LGHNA, YNFKEQ. The CDR3 runs 17 residues.

The chain combines TRBV5-4 with TRBJ1-6; D perhaps matches TRBD1 (5 bases). The CDR3 has 15 amino acids. Between the trimmed V and J ends, which lost 0 bases and 19 bases, there was a span of 23 bases. Germline CDR1 SGHNT, CDR2 YYREEE (reference sequence). This CDR3 is CASSLDGGSRVLSHF. The CDR3 DNA sequence: TGTGCCAGCAGCTTGGATGGGGGGTCCCGCGTTCTATCTCACTTT. The variable domain in full, with the rest retrieved from reference TRBV5-4 and TRBJ1-6, is ETGVTQSPTHLIKTRGQQVTLRCSSQSGHNTVSWYQQALGQGPQFIFQYYREEENGRGNFPPRFSGLQFPNYSSELNVNALELDDSALYLCASSLDGGSRVLSHFGNGTRLTVT.

The chain carries TRBV5-6 and TRBJ1-3; D might be TRBD1 (6 bases). Trimming stripped 3 bases from V and 4 bases from J, with 14 bases between. Germline V CDR1 and CDR2: SGHDT, YYEEEE. This CDR3 region has 15 residues. The CDR3 coding sequence is TGTGCCAGCAGCTGGTCGGGGGGCTTCGGAAACACCATATATTTT. This translates into CASSWSGGFGNTIYF.

The rearrangement joins TRBV4-3 to TRBJ2-3; 9 bases are shared with TRBD2. This CDR3 comprises 17 residues. Germline V gene sequence: CDR1 LGHNA, CDR2 YSLEER. V lost 2 bases to trimming and J lost 0 bases; unmatched junction nucleotides: 6. The CDR3 coding sequence is TGCGCCAGCAGCCAACTAGTAGCGGGAGTGAGCACAGATACGCAGTATTTT. Protein product: CASSQLVAGVSTDTQYF.